This TCR beta chain was recovered during a study of T cells in women clearing cervical HPV infection (dated by TCRdb to 2016 to 2019). Study-level background: Cases were 25 women with histologically confirmed HPV16-related CIN3 or worse, including a couple of invasive cancers. The controls were 25 women whose single incident HPV16 infection cleared within 12 months with no development of precancer or cancer. Blood from cases was drawn at the visit where the lesion was first identified, while blood from controls was drawn once the infection was no longer detected. Among cases, blood sampling occurred a median of about 160 days after lesion detection, with an interquartile range of roughly 90 to 200 days. Since only a few of the women had HLA typing available, the possibility that HLA type was acting as a confounder could not be ruled out. An exploratory proof-of-principle case-control study, nested within the Guanacaste HPV Natural History Study in Costa Rica, was conducted to compare TCR repertoires across cervical HPV16 outcomes. Cases and controls were matched on year of sample collection and on age within five years. A median age of 34 years was observed in cases versus 37 to 45 in controls, and no significant differences in baseline characteristics were found. In the parent cohort, fewer than 13,000 women aged 18 or older were enrolled in Guanacaste, Costa Rica, during about 1992 to 1995 and were followed for 6 to 7 years. Quality controls consisted of five blinded duplicates per group, for a total of roughly 60 samples made up of around 50 participants and ten or so replicates.

Every participant had a single incident cervical HPV16 infection, and prevalent HPV16 infections were excluded. Cervical HPV DNA was detected with MY09/MY11 PCR, and genotyping was done with dot-blot hybridization. About 14 mL of heparinized blood were centrifuged, and the buffy coat was split into aliquots, frozen at -30 degrees C, and then kept at -80 degrees C. Genomic DNA was extracted from buffy coat specimens using QIAGEN kits. TCR beta CDR3 regions were amplified by multiplex PCR using the immunoSEQ assay from an average of roughly 1,300 ng genomic DNA per sample. Primer bias was corrected in the assay by using a complete synthetic TCR repertoire to establish an amplification baseline. The amplicons were sequenced using the Illumina platform. Concerning the study's data processing: Sequences were error-corrected by clustering with frequency ratios and a modified nearest-neighbor algorithm and were then analyzed in the immunoSEQ Analyzer with IMGT gene definitions. TCR richness and evenness were averaged over 20 rarefaction repeats at each rarefaction depth, excluding samples with fewer sequences than the depth. Wilcoxon rank sum tests with FDR correction were used to compare V, D and J gene relative abundances between the groups. For the blinded duplicates, the intraclass correlation was roughly 96% for TCR richness and averaged around 81% across some 66 gene segments. In its TCRdb copy, this immuneACCESS table keeps in-frame sequences only and misses some clones. Where compared with another copy, unresolved V genes explain less than half of these, and the others have no known cause. The V and J calls and clone size are taken from that table; D and trimming were inferred from the DNA. The sample table holds roughly 30,000 clones. Jointly, the top ten make up 20% to 25% of the sample.

Overall study results and their limits: Whether associations preceded infection or resulted from infection could not be shown with the cross-sectional design, and effector/memory subsets and HPV-specific T cells were not isolated. CIN3+ cases had significantly higher TCR repertoire richness than controls across sequencing depths, but evenness did not differ between the groups. Lower TRBV6-7 relative abundance was observed in cases than in controls (around 0.1% versus 0.15%; Bonferroni P = 0.0008). Because the number of T cells per sample was unknown, the richness differences could reflect varying T-cell content rather than repertoire biology. Random forest classifiers that combined richness and V gene abundances separated cases from controls with an estimated AUC of approximately 0.79.

In the case of this clone: This clone's antigen is unknown. Read sequence stops 3 residues before the CDR3 end, and the germline J gene provides the missing end.

Spanning cysteine to phenylalanine, the CDR3 consists of 19 amino acids. The DNA shown is the part of the CDR3 that was read: 48 bases, in frame from base 1. The germline V gene encodes CDR1 KGHDR and CDR2 SFDVKD. V and J are trimmed by 5 bases and 2 bases, and the gene matches miss 11 bases of the junction. The clonotype was recovered from a woman between 18 and 70 years old with a cervical HPV16 infection that either progressed to CIN3+ or cleared (not recorded which). Input material: blood buffy coat. The chain is encoded by TRBV24-1 joined to TRBJ2-1; TRBD2 fits 13 bases in the junction. Partial CDR3 DNA: TGTGCCACCAGTGGCGGGGGACTAGCGGGGCTGGGAGCCTACAATGAG. This yields the protein CATSGGGLAGLGAYNE. The full CDR3 reads CATSGGGLAGLGAYNEQFF.